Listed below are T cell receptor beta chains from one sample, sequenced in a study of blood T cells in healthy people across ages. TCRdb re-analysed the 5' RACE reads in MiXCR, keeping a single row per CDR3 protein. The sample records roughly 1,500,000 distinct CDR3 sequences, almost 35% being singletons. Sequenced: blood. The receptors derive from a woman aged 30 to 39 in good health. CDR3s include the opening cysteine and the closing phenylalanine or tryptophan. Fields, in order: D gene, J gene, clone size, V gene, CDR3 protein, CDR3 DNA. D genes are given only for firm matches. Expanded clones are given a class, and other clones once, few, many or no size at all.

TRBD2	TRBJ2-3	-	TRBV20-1	CSASGLAGMGDTQYF	TGCAGTGCTTCGGGACTAGCGGGTATGGGAGATACGCAGTATTTT
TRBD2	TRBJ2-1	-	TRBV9	CASRPGLAIHEQFF	TGTGCCAGCAGGCCGGGACTAGCGATTCATGAGCAGTTCTTC
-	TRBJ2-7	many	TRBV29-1	CSAFWAPGEQYF	TGCAGTGCTTTTTGGGCCCCCGGCGAGCAGTACTTC
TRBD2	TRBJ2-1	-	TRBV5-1	CASSLSREGLDEQFF	TGCGCCAGCAGCTTGTCGCGGGAGGGCCTCGATGAGCAGTTCTTC
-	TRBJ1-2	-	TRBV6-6	CASSWEESNYGYTF	TGTGCCAGCAGTTGGGAGGAGTCTAACTATGGCTACACCTTC
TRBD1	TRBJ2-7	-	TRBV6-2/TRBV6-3	CASSYDRVRSPYEQYF	TGTGCCAGCAGTTACGACAGGGTGAGGAGTCCCTACGAGCAGTACTTC
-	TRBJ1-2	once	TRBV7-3	CASSPGTPGIVF	TGTGCCAGCAGCCCAGGTACCCCCGGGATCGTCTTC
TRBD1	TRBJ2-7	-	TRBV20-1	CSAVKDRDITYEQYF	TGCAGTGCTGTTAAGGACAGGGACATCACCTACGAGCAGTACTTC
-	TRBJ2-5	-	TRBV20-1	CSARERSQGETQYF	TGCAGTGCTAGAGAGAGGAGTCAGGGAGAGACCCAGTACTTC
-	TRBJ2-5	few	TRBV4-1	CASSQGEALETQYF	TGCGCCAGCAGCCAAGGGGAGGCGTTGGAGACCCAGTACTTC
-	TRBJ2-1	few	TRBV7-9	CASSLADGTSQVEQFF	TGTGCCAGCAGCTTAGCGGATGGGACTTCGCAGGTTGAGCAGTTCTTC
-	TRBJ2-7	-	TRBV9	CASSSREGGGYEQYF	TGTGCCAGCAGCTCCCGGGAAGGGGGGGGCTACGAGCAGTACTTC
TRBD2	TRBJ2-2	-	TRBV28	CASSLGLAGDGELFF	TGTGCCAGCAGTTTAGGACTAGCGGGAGACGGGGAGCTGTTTTTT
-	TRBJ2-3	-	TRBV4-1	CASSQGLWGDTQYF	TGCGCCAGCAGCCAAGGTCTTTGGGGGGATACGCAGTATTTT
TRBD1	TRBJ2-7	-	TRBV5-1	CASSLRGTGISEQYF	TGCGCCAGCAGTTTGAGGGGGACAGGGATCAGCGAGCAGTACTTC
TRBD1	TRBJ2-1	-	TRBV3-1	CTSSQGQGAKNEQFF	TGTACCAGCAGCCAAGGGCAGGGGGCAAAGAATGAGCAGTTCTTC
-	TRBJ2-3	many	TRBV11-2	CASSLDGRLSDTQYF	TGTGCCAGCAGCTTAGACGGCAGGTTGTCAGATACGCAGTATTTT
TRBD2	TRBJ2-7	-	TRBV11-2	CASSLQGLAVSYEQYF	TGTGCCAGCAGCTTACAGGGACTAGCGGTGTCCTACGAGCAGTACTTC
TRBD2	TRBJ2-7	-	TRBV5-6	CASSPSGTSGSNEQYF	TGTGCCAGCAGCCCCTCCGGGACTAGCGGGAGTAACGAGCAGTACTTC
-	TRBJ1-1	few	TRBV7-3	CASSFLGGDTEAFF	TGTGCCAGCAGCTTTTTAGGAGGGGACACTGAAGCTTTCTTT
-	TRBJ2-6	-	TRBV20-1	CSATSYTGYSGANVLTF	TGCAGTGCTACATCGTACACAGGGTACTCTGGGGCCAACGTCCTGACTTTC
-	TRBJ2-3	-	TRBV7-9	CASSLESLADTQYF	TGTGCCAGCAGCTTAGAGTCTCTTGCAGATACGCAGTATTTT